This TCR beta chain was recovered during a study of CD8 T cells in ankylosing spondylitis. Whole-study results and caveats: Disease-associated clones were reportedly significantly overrepresented in matched ankylosing spondylitis synovial fluid.

The TCR beta libraries were generated through quantitative 5'-RACE incorporating molecular barcodes. TCRdb fed the 5' RACE reads into MiXCR, producing one record per CDR3 protein. Altogether around 250,000 distinct CDR3 sequences are present, about 10% being singletons, with the ten largest covering 5.5% to 8%. The V end was cut by 1 base, the J end by 2 bases, with 8 bases between. Germline CDR1 and CDR2: SGHTA and FQGNSA. The CDR3 loop spans 14 amino acids. This clonotype was recorded at least ten times. Its antigen is not known. Sequencing was performed on blood, either unsorted or a sorted T cell fraction (not recorded which). V and J are TRBV7-2 and TRBJ2-5; the D is unclear. The sequence derives from a male donor with ankylosing spondylitis or in good health (not recorded which). The DNA for the CDR3 is TGTGCCAGCAGCTTAGACGGAAGACAAGAGACCCAGTACTTC. Encoded protein: CASSLDGRQETQYF.